This paragraph covers one T cell receptor beta chain sequence. This entry comes from a study of blood T cell repertoires in COVID-19. CDR3 size: 14 residues. Deletions cut 7 bases from V and 1 base from J, with 14 bases between. Germline CDR1 reads SNHLY; CDR2 reads FYNNEI. Recruitment covered about 26 US areas and drew participants whose ages spanned roughly 18 to 95 years. Source study methods: Estimation of nucleated cell counts was performed using reference gene primer amplification. The assay was immunoSEQ multiplex PCR, and TCRdb's table has in-frame clones only and misses some. V and J calls plus clone size are reproduced from that table; the DNA served to infer D and trimming. The profile shows about 320,000 clones, roughly 89% of them singletons.

The gene calls are TRBV2 and TRBJ2-7; D may be TRBD1 (6 bases). Sequencing was done on a sample of PBMCs or T cells enriched from blood (not recorded which). This clonotype was obtained from a woman aged 18-35 years who had recovered from COVID-19. CDR3: CASMLQGMSYEQYF. CDR3 nucleotide sequence: TGTGCCAGCATGTTGCAGGGGATGTCCTACGAGCAGTACTTC. Full variable domain (outside the CDR3, taken from reference TRBV2 and TRBJ2-7): EPEVTQTPSHQVTQMGQEVILRCVPISNHLYFYWYRQILGQKVEFLVSFYNNEISEKSEIFDDQFSVERPDGSNFTLKIRSTKLEDSAMYFCASMLQGMSYEQYFGPGTRLTVT.